One T cell receptor (beta chain) is described in this entry. The data are from a study of blood T cell repertoires in COVID-19. Study as a whole: PBMCs, B-cell-depleted T cells, or T cells were the source of the cDNA or gDNA that made up the material.

In the source study's methods: Cell counts per sample came from amplifying reference gene primers. Only in-frame clones appear in the TCRdb table, and some are missing; sequencing was by immunoSEQ multiplex PCR. For V, J and clone size, that table is used; D and trimming come from the DNA. The repertoire includes approximately 200,000 clones, approximately 80% of them detected once, and around 7.4% sits in the top ten. Sequencing was carried out using PBMCs or T cells enriched from blood (not recorded which). This sequence was found in a woman between 40 and 55 years old with acute COVID-19.

The chain's CDR3 is CATSRDRGARGAKNIQYF. The CDR3 DNA reads as TGTGCCACCAGCAGAGATCGTGGGGCCAGGGGTGCCAAAAACATTCAGTACTTC. V is TRBV15 and J is TRBJ2-4; D is perhaps TRBD1 (6 bases). There are 18 residues in the CDR3. V lost 0 bases and J 1 base, leaving 16 bases between the germline ends. Germline CDR1 and CDR2: LNHNV and YYDKDF (reference sequence).